These T cell receptor beta chains were read from a single sample in a study of T cell clonotyping in hematopoietic cell transplantation. The data were produced by immunoSEQ multiplex PCR, yet TCRdb's version contains in-frame clones alone and is incomplete. The table includes approximately 30,000 clones, approximately 82% detected once. The sequences come from peripheral blood mononuclear cells, collected before stem cell transplant. Every receptor here comes from a man in his forties with acute myeloid leukemia. Some clones in this sample may be carry-over from other donors' samples. The CDR3 runs from the conserved cysteine through the conserved F or W. A D gene is named only where the DNA matches it firmly. Size tells how often a clone was seen (once, few, many) or the class of an expanded clone, and some rows leave it out.

v_call,d_call,clone_size,j_call,cdr3_aa,cdr3_nt
TRBV6-5,NA,NA,TRBJ2-7,CASSSLNGLEQYF,TGTGCCAGCAGTTCCCTTAACGGTTTAGAGCAGTACTTC
TRBV6-1,NA,once,TRBJ2-2,CASSKQGSGELFF,TGTGCCAGCAGCAAACAGGGATCCGGGGAGCTGTTTTTT
TRBV9,NA,NA,TRBJ1-2,CASSVDGGRGSGYTF,TGTGCCAGCAGCGTAGACGGGGGACGTGGCAGTGGCTACACCTTC
TRBV14,NA,NA,TRBJ2-7,CASSQDLGYEQYF,TGTGCCAGCAGCCAAGATTTGGGTTACGAGCAGTACTTC
TRBV5-6,NA,NA,TRBJ2-4,CASSGIQADKNIQYF,TGTGCCAGCAGCGGAATACAGGCGGACAAAAACATTCAGTACTTC
TRBV19,NA,once,TRBJ1-1,CASKNVGDLMNTEAFF,TGTGCCAGTAAGAATGTGGGGGACCTGATGAACACTGAAGCTTTCTTT
TRBV10-3,NA,NA,TRBJ2-2,CAINKGANTGELFF,TGTGCCATCAATAAGGGAGCGAACACCGGGGAGCTGTTTTTT
TRBV11-2,TRBD2,once,TRBJ2-5,CASSPGLAATTGTQYF,TGTGCCAGCAGCCCTGGACTAGCGGCCACGACGGGGACCCAGTACTTC
TRBV29-1,NA,NA,TRBJ1-2,CSVLGRSYGYTF,TGCAGCGTCCTGGGCCGGTCGTATGGCTACACCTTC
TRBV4-3,NA,NA,TRBJ2-1,CASSQVTGYNEQFF,TGCGCCAGCAGCCAAGTGACAGGTTACAATGAGCAGTTCTTC
TRBV30,TRBD2,NA,TRBJ2-5,CAWGSGGQQYF,TGTGCTTGGGGGTCGGGAGGGCAGCAGTACTTC
TRBV30,TRBD1,NA,TRBJ1-5,CAWKSGGGGSQPQHF,TGTGCCTGGAAATCAGGGGGCGGTGGAAGTCAGCCCCAGCATTTT
TRBV28,NA,few,TRBJ1-1,CASSSLREINTEAFF,TGTGCCAGCAGTTCCCTGCGGGAGATTAACACTGAAGCTTTCTTT
TRBV5-1,NA,NA,TRBJ2-1,CASSLGPGAREQFF,TGCGCCAGCAGCTTGGGACCGGGGGCCAGGGAGCAGTTCTTC
TRBV7-9,NA,NA,TRBJ2-3,CASSFRLNIDTQYF,TGTGCCAGCAGCTTTAGGTTGAATATAGATACGCAGTATTTT
TRBV29-1,TRBD1,NA,TRBJ1-2,CSVEEFGQGSAGDYGYTF,TGCAGCGTTGAAGAGTTCGGACAGGGGTCGGCCGGGGACTATGGCTACACCTTC
TRBV19,NA,NA,TRBJ2-2,CASASGFVSGELFF,TGTGCCAGTGCCTCTGGGTTTGTATCCGGGGAGCTGTTTTTT
TRBV7-8,NA,NA,TRBJ1-2,CASSPKGFNYGYTF,TGTGCCAGCAGCCCAAAGGGGTTTAACTATGGCTACACCTTC
TRBV9,TRBD2,NA,TRBJ2-1,CASSVDTSGKGEQFF,TGTGCCAGCAGCGTAGACACTAGCGGGAAGGGTGAGCAGTTCTTC
TRBV5-4,NA,NA,TRBJ1-1,CASRAGNTEAFF,TGTGCCAGCAGGGCAGGGAACACTGAAGCTTTCTTT
TRBV29-1,TRBD1,NA,TRBJ1-1,CSVKRGDRANTEAFF,TGCAGCGTTAAACGGGGGGACAGAGCGAACACTGAAGCTTTCTTT
TRBV29-1,NA,few,TRBJ1-1,CSGQNLGNTEAFF,TGCAGCGGACAGAATCTGGGGAACACTGAAGCTTTCTTT
TRBV7-9,NA,NA,TRBJ2-1,CASSLSNYYSYNEQFF,TGTGCCAGCAGCTTATCCAACTATTATTCTTACAATGAGCAGTTCTTC
TRBV5-4,NA,NA,TRBJ1-1,CASNLVGENTEAFF,TGTGCCAGCAACCTAGTAGGGGAGAACACTGAAGCTTTCTTT
TRBV5-6,TRBD1,NA,TRBJ2-7,CASSSAGTGAYEQYF,TGTGCCAGCAGCTCTGCCGGGACAGGGGCCTACGAGCAGTACTTC
TRBV5-1,NA,few,TRBJ2-2,CASSLGSGNTGELFF,TGCGCCAGCAGCTTAGGAAGCGGGAACACCGGGGAGCTGTTTTTT
TRBV2,TRBD1,NA,TRBJ1-2,CASSELTGTGLIVRYGYTF,TGTGCCAGCAGTGAATTAACGGGGACAGGGTTAATCGTAAGATATGGCTACACCTTC
TRBV7-9,TRBD2,NA,TRBJ2-5,CASSLFLAGEETQYF,TGTGCCAGCAGCTTATTTCTAGCGGGGGAAGAGACCCAGTACTTC
TRBV10-3,NA,NA,TRBJ1-6,CAIRARDAYNSPLHF,TGCGCCATCAGGGCACGGGATGCCTATAATTCACCCCTCCACTTT